The clone carrying this TCR beta chain was recorded only once. These data are taken from a study of blood T cell repertoires in COVID-19. Overall study: The United States, Italy and Spain provided the acute and convalescent COVID-19 samples. PBMCs, B-cell-depleted T cells, or T cells were the source of the cDNA or gDNA that made up the material.

Original processing methods: The assay estimated nucleated cells by amplifying reference gene primers. The data were produced by immunoSEQ multiplex PCR, yet TCRdb's version contains in-frame clones alone and is incomplete. Clone size and the V and J calls come from that table; the DNA yielded D and trimming. The sample has around 60,000 clones, 88% seen once. With 2 bases removed from V and 0 bases from J, the gap between germline ends came to 11 bases. The CDR3 covers 16 residues. The germline V gene has CDR1 MNHEY and CDR2 SMNVEV (reference sequence). The receptor comes from a man in his 70s with acute or convalescent COVID-19. The V and J genes are TRBV27 and TRBJ1-3; tentatively, D is TRBD1 (5 bases). Material for sequencing was peripheral blood. CDR3 DNA sequence: TGTGCCAGCAGTTTAGGCCCAGGGATCTCTGGAAACACCATATATTTT. It is translated as CASSLGPGISGNTIYF.